This T cell receptor beta chain was captured in a study of regulatory T cells in long-lasting Graves disease. Relying on iRepertoire HTBI primers and Arm-PCR of CDR3 regions, the team built TCR beta libraries. One entry per CDR3 protein, called by TCRdb with MiXCR from the multiplex PCR reads. The sample has 450,000 or so distinct CDR3 sequences, around a fifth seen once. This clonotype was counted at least ten times. Time point meaning: persistent/refractory GD, antithyroid drugs over 5 years with positive TRAb. RNA isolated from PBMCs was used to make the TCR library. The length of the CDR3 is 17 residues. Germline V lookup: CDR1 LNHNV, CDR2 YYDKDF (reference sequence). V shed 0 bases and J shed 4 bases, with 15 bases lying between them.

This TCR came from a female donor with Graves disease. The chain uses TRBV15 and TRBJ2-2; D is ambiguous. The starting material was peripheral blood mononuclear cells (PBMCs), obtained when the disease was refractory, from a patient treated with antithyroid drugs. The CDR3, as DNA: TGTGCCACCAGCAGAGATGAGGACCCGAGACTCACCGGGGAGCTGTTTTTT. It codes for CATSRDEDPRLTGELFF.